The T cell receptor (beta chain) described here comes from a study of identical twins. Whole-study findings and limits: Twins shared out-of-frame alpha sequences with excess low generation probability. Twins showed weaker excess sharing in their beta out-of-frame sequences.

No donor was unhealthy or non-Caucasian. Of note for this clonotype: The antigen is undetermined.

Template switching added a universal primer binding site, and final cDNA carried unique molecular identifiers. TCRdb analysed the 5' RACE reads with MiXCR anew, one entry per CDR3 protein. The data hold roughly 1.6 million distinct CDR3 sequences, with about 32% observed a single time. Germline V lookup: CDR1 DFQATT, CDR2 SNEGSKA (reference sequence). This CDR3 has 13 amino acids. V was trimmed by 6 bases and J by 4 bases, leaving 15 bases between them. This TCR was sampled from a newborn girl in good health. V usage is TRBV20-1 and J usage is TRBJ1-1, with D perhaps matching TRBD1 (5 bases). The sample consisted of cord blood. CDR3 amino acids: CSAPGRLGTEAFF. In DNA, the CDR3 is TGCAGTGCCCCAGGGAGGTTGGGCACTGAAGCTTTCTTT.